What follows are 13 T cell receptor beta chains derived from one specimen sequenced in a study of tumor-infiltrating lymphocytes in primary liver carcinoma (dated by TCRdb to 2015 to 2018). These reads were obtained on an Illumina HiSeq 2500. Starting from about 500 ng total RNA, TCRbeta-specific cDNA was produced by reverse transcription with a constant-region primer and ProtoScript II reverse transcriptase. Three nested multiplex PCR rounds, following a slightly modified ARM-PCR procedure, were used to build the TCRbeta libraries. Each of the first two PCR rounds ran for about 10 cycles and used multiplex TRBV1-TRBV30 forward primers together with a Cbeta reverse primer. The public sequencing data were trimmed at Q25 with fastp and processed into clonotypes with MiXCR by TCRdb, which kept only in-frame beta chains. Every entry covers one CDR3 protein and lists the most common genes and DNA from its rows. The sample table shows approximately 110,000 distinct CDR3 sequences, and 64% are seen once. Clones ranked in the top ten supply less than 10% of the sample.

Without any cell sorting, total RNA and DNA were co-extracted from 20-30 mg of bulk tissue using the AllPrep DNA/RNA mini kit. Sequencing was done on a sample of liver tumor tissue from sampling region 3. This specimen's cell subset or site label, per the study, means: tumor region T3, left-lateral pole. Receptor source: a woman aged 60 to 75 with primary liver carcinoma and hepatitis B virus infection.

Comment on this clonotype: The junction and the germline gene differ at one end; a read error may be behind it. The CDR3: CASNLTGPNGETQYF. The CDR3 nucleotides read TGTGCCAGCAACTTGACAGGACCGAATGGGGAGACCCAGTACTTC. The chain combines TRBV5-6 with TRBJ2-5; D may be TRBD1 (6 bases). This CDR3 region has 15 residues. The germline V gene has CDR1 SGHDT and CDR2 YYEEEE.

This clonotype has a count of ten or more. V is TRBV6-5 and J is TRBJ1-5, with a possible D match to TRBD1 (6 bases). Per the germline V gene, CDR1 is MNHEY and CDR2 is SVGAGI. The CDR3 spans 15 residues. V lost 5 bases to trimming and J lost 6 bases, with 17 bases between them. This CDR3 reads CASSPQGSGRQPQHF. The CDR3 nucleotides are TGTGCCAGCAGTCCACAGGGTTCTGGACGTCAGCCCCAGCATTTT.

Comment on this clonotype: A read error may produce the germline difference seen at one junction end. J is TRBJ1-6 and V is TRBV11-2; no reliable D call. The CDR3 runs to 13 residues. Germline lookup yields CDR1 SGHAT and CDR2 FQNNGV. The CDR3 sequence: CASSLEPDSPLHF. CDR3 nucleotide sequence: TGTGCCAGCAGCTTAGAGCCGGACTCACCCCTACACTTT.

Note on this clonotype: A read error may account for a junction end that differs from germline. The genes are TRBV28 and TRBJ2-2; 13 nucleotides line up with TRBD2. CDR1 MDHEN and CDR2 SYDVKM come from the germline V gene. The CDR3 length is 17 residues. CDR3 in DNA: TGTGCAAGCAGTTCGAGGACTAGCGGGAGTCCCACCGGGGAGCCGTTTTTT. As protein: CASSSRTSGSPTGEPFF.

In its sample, this clonotype was seen once. An end of the junction does not agree with germline; a read error may underlie this. The V call is TRBV6-5, the J call TRBJ2-7; D uncertain. CDR3 size: 15 residues. Germline V gene lookup returns CDR1 MNHEY and CDR2 SVGAGI. The CDR3 nucleotides read TGTGCCAGCAGTTACTGGATCGCCGGCCTCTACGACCAGTACTTC. Translating it yields CASSYWIAGLYDQYF.

The J gene is TRBJ2-7, the V gene TRBV12-3 or TRBV12-4; D possibly corresponds to TRBD1 (5 bases). The CDR3 totals 13 residues. CDR3 residues: CVITQGLQYEQYF. DNA of the CDR3: TGTGTCATCACCCAGGGCCTACAGTACGAGCAGTACTTC.

This clonotype was counted a few times. Given a much more abundant clone one base away, this may be a read error. Because it lacks the conserved phenylalanine or tryptophan at the end, this CDR3 is likely a read error. The CDR3 region has the DNA TGTGCCAGCAGTGAAACAGCGGACACCGGGGAGCTGTTTCTT. Protein: CASSETADTGELFL. The rearrangement links TRBV6-1 to TRBJ2-2; weak D call: TRBD2 (5 bases). From germline, CDR1 is MNHNS and CDR2 SASEGT. The CDR3 totals 14 residues. V was shortened by 2 bases and J by 3 bases, with 7 bases between the two germline ends.

This clonotype was seen repeatedly, ten times or more. The rearrangement uses TRBV6-6 and TRBJ2-1; D is perhaps TRBD2 (6 bases). Germline V gene data show CDR1 as MNHNY and CDR2 as SVGAGI (reference sequence). This CDR3 is built from 16 residues. Trimming removed 1 base from V and 4 bases from J, with 14 bases in between. The CDR3 DNA follows: TGTGCCAGCAGTTACTTCCTAGCGACTAGGTACAATGAGCAGTTCTTC. Its translation: CASSYFLATRYNEQFF.

The sample holds many counts of this clonotype. The V and J genes are TRBV4-2 and TRBJ2-1, with D uncertain. The germline V gene encodes CDR1 LGHNA and CDR2 YNFKEQ. With 0 bases removed from V and 1 base from J, the gap between germline ends came to 10 bases. There are 16 residues in the CDR3. CDR3 loop: CASSQEASGSYNEQFF. The CDR3 nucleotides read TGTGCCAGCAGCCAAGAAGCCTCCGGGTCCTACAATGAGCAGTTCTTC.

The table lists this clonotype with a count of one. The gene calls are TRBV13 and TRBJ1-2; D ambiguous. V lost 4 bases, J lost 4 bases, and 13 bases lay in between. The CDR3 loop spans 14 amino acids. CDR1 and CDR2 (germline): PRHDT, FYEKMQ (reference sequence). CDR3: CASSSVGSGYGYTF. The CDR3 nucleotides are TGTGCCAGCAGCTCTGTGGGCTCCGGCTATGGCTACACCTTC.

Of note for this clonotype: This clone may be a read error of a much larger clone one base away. V gene TRBV5-1 combines with J gene TRBJ1-1; 9 nucleotides line up with TRBD1. Germline trimming cut 3 bases from V and 2 bases from J; bases unmatched to any gene: 2. CDR3 size: 14 residues. Germline CDR1 SGHRS, CDR2 YFSETQ. The CDR3 coding sequence is TGCGCCAGCAGCTGGGACAGGGTAAACACTGAAGCTTTCTTT. Residues: CASSWDRVNTEAFF.

A few counts support this clonotype. Relative to the germline gene, one junction end is altered; a read error may explain this. The CDR3 coding sequence is TGCAGCGTTGTAAAAGGCAGGGGGCAGGTCGCTGAAACTTTCTTT. Amino acid sequence: CSVVKGRGQVAETFF. This chain uses TRBV29-1 with TRBJ1-1, with 8 positions matching TRBD1. The CDR3 contains 15 residues. Germline loops: CDR1 SQVTM, CDR2 ANQGSEA. The variable domain in full, completed from reference TRBV29-1 and TRBJ1-1, reads SAVISQKPSRDICQRGTSLTIQCQVDSQVTMMFWYRQQPGQSLTLIATANQGSEATYESGFVIDKFPISRPNLTFSTLTVSNMSPEDSSIYLCSVVKGRGQVAETFFGQGTRLTVV.

V usage is TRBV12-3 or TRBV12-4 and J usage is TRBJ2-7, with D hard to call. V was clipped by 5 bases and J by 1 base, with 12 bases between them. The CDR3 is made up of 14 amino acids. The CDR3 DNA reads as TGTGCCAGCAGTATAGTTGGAAGGTCCTACGAGCAGTACTTC. This encodes CASSIVGRSYEQYF.